A single T cell receptor beta chain is shown here with its context. Its specificity is not known. The sample comes from a study of T cell repertoires in cytomegalovirus infection. V lost 5 bases and J lost 5, with 18 bases in between. The CDR3 covers 15 residues. Germline CDR1 SGHVS, CDR2 FNYEAQ. Study observations and caveats: Predominance within the ex vivo response was attributable to HLA-C-restricted CMV-specific TCR beta clonotypes.

TCRdb reanalysed the reads using MiXCR and keeps one entry per CDR3 protein. This sample yields some 800,000 distinct CDR3 sequences, of which just under 30% are seen a single time; around 12% belongs to the top ten. This chain joins TRBV7-6 and TRBJ1-2, with D tentatively TRBD1 (5 bases). The clonotype originates from a human donor in good health (CMV status not recorded). Some clones in this sample may be carry-over from other donors' samples. The sample was cultured CD8+ T cells from PBMCs, taken from culture after CMV antigen stimulation. The CDR3 region is CASSIGSPGCYGYTF. The CDR3 region has the DNA TGTGCCAGCAGCATAGGTTCCCCAGGGTGTTATGGCTACACCTTC.